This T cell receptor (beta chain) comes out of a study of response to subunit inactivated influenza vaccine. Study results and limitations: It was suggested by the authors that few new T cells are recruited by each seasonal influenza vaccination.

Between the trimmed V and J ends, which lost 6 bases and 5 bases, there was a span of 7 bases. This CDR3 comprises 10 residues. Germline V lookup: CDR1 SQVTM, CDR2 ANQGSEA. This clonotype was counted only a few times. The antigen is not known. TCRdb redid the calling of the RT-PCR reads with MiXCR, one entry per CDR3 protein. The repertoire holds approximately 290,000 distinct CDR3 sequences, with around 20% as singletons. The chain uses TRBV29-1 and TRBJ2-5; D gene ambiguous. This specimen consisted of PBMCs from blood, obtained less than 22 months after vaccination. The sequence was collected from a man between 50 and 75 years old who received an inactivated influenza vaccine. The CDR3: CSVRKETQYF. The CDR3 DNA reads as TGCAGCGTACGCAAGGAGACCCAGTACTTC.